These T cell receptor beta chains were read from a single sample in a study of human versus mouse CDR3 diversity and MHC coevolution. The method was immunoSEQ multiplex PCR; TCRdb's version includes in-frame clones alone and lacks a portion of them. The sample has 45,000 to 75,000 clones, about 93% seen once. Input material: naive CD4+ T cells from blood. These receptors came from a person between 55 and 69 years old in good health. Both conserved end residues are part of each CDR3.

CDR3 protein | J gene | V gene
CASRPQGKGTEAFF | TRBJ1-1 | TRBV2
CATGQGDSNQPQHF | TRBJ1-5 | TRBV10-3
CASSTSGSHNEQFF | TRBJ2-1 | TRBV7-3
CASRGQGTGTQYF | TRBJ2-3 | TRBV14
CASSVSGQAASGNTIYF | TRBJ1-3 | TRBV9
CASSVAPGISSQETQYF | TRBJ2-5 | TRBV9
CASGLRGGGNTIYF | TRBJ1-3 | TRBV12-5
CASSSQGRDEKLFF | TRBJ1-4 | TRBV5-1
CASSLRLAEYNEQFF | TRBJ2-1 | TRBV5-1
CASGPPSGAISYEQYF | TRBJ2-7 | TRBV12-5
CASSLGDRGWGEQYF | TRBJ2-7 | TRBV5-6
CASSFGQGVAGELFF | TRBJ2-2 | TRBV5-4
CASSEGQFFEQYF | TRBJ2-7 | TRBV27
CASTHWGLLNEQFF | TRBJ2-1 | TRBV27
CASSVTDSRLLEQYF | TRBJ2-7 | TRBV5-6
CASSLGIGGYTGELFF | TRBJ2-2 | TRBV7-8
CASSLGFQETQYF | TRBJ2-5 | TRBV5-1
CASSISSGSTETQYF | TRBJ2-5 | TRBV19
CASSLGLAGSQETQYF | TRBJ2-5 | TRBV5-8
CASSQGTGNGYTF | TRBJ1-2 | TRBV14
CASSTRQATNEKLFF | TRBJ1-4 | TRBV19
CASRPGQRPLGTEAFF | TRBJ1-1 | TRBV5-1
CASSLGGTYEQYF | TRBJ2-7 | TRBV5-1
CASSPRWPTNTGELFF | TRBJ2-2 | TRBV7-9
CASSVASPSSYNEQFF | TRBJ2-1 | TRBV9
CASSSLPGQGAYEQYF | TRBJ2-7 | TRBV7-3
CASNPRDRVVTEAFF | TRBJ1-1 | TRBV7-8
CASSLRTGSRSGANVLTF | TRBJ2-6 | TRBV11-2
CASSSKRGDTGELFF | TRBJ2-2 | TRBV5-1
CASREGTSPNGELFF | TRBJ2-2 | TRBV2
CASGLALGHRGDGELFF | TRBJ2-2 | TRBV12-5
CASSSPKLAGVQELFF | TRBJ2-2 | TRBV7-3
CAIRRTGGNEKLFF | TRBJ1-4 | TRBV10-3
CASSSLTSGRITGELFF | TRBJ2-2 | TRBV5-1
CASSQGTFLEQYF | TRBJ2-7 | TRBV6-5
CASSSARDSKNIQYF | TRBJ2-4 | TRBV7-9
CASSPTGLAVNEQFF | TRBJ2-1 | TRBV9
CASSYGAGFDEKLFF | TRBJ1-4 | TRBV6-5
CASSSRTASGRVANYEQYF | TRBJ2-7 | TRBV11-2
CASSPSGPSFYNEQFF | TRBJ2-1 | TRBV6-6
CASSTGTEVEKLFF | TRBJ1-4 | TRBV5-1
CASSYGGALSYEQYF | TRBJ2-7 | TRBV6-5